The sequence of this T cell receptor (beta chain) was determined in a study of CD8 T cells in Susac syndrome. RNA amounts of roughly 0.45 to 1 ug underwent reverse transcription with random hexamers. Multiplex immunoSEQ PCR targeted 54 Vbeta and 13 Jbeta TCR beta segments. TCRdb redid the calling of the immunoSEQ multiplex PCR reads with MiXCR, one entry per CDR3 protein. The sample includes 150,000 or so distinct CDR3 sequences, around 95% of them seen just once. The authors sequenced TCR beta from blood CD8+ and CD4+ T cells. Healthy donors were controls matched for age and sex. The V and J ends lost 3 bases and 4 bases respectively, with 15 bases between them. The length of the CDR3 is 15 residues. Germline V CDR1 and CDR2: SEHNR, FQNEAQ (reference sequence). Study-level findings and limits: In its TCR sequencing and HLA analysis, the study acknowledged that the number of individuals was relatively small.

Comment on this clonotype: The antigen is unknown.

The clonotype originates from a human donor in good health. This chain links TRBV7-9 with TRBJ1-2; the D gene is possibly TRBD1 (6 bases). Sequenced: CD4+ T cells from PBMCs. DNA of the CDR3: TGTGCCAGCAGCTTTGGGGGGCGCGACACCTATGGCTACACCTTC. This gives the protein CASSFGGRDTYGYTF.